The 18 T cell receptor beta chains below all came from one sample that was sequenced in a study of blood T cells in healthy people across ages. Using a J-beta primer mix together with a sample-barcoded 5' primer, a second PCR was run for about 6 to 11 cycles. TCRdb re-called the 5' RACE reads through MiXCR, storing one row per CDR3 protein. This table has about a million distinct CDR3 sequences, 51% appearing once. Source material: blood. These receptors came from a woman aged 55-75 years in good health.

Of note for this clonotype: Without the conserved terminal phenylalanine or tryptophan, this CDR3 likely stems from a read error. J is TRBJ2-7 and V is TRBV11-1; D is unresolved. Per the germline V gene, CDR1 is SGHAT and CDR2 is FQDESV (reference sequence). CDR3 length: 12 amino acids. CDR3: CPGPNASGEQYL. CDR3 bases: TGCCCCGGGCCCAACGCTTCCGGGGAGCAGTACCTC.

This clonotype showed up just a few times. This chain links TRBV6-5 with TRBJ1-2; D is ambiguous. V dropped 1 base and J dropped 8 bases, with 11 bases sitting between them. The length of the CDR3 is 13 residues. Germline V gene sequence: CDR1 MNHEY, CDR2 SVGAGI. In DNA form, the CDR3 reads TGTGCCAGCAGTTACTTACATGCCCAGGGCTACACCTTC. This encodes CASSYLHAQGYTF.

DNA for the CDR3: TGTGCCAGCGGCGACTATTTTTCGTATTTT. Protein sequence: CASGDYFSYF. V and J are TRBV7-9 and TRBJ2-3; D is possibly TRBD2 (5 bases). Trimming took 8 bases from V and 14 from J, leaving 14 bases between them. This CDR3 has 10 residues. Germline-derived CDR1 and CDR2 are SEHNR and FQNEAQ (reference sequence).

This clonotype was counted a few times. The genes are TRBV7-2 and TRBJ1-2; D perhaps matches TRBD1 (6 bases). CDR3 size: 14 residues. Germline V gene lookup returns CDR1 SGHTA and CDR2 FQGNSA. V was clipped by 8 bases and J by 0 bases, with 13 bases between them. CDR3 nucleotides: TGTGCCAGCGGCAAAGGGGGGTCTAACTATGGCTACACCTTC. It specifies CASGKGGSNYGYTF.

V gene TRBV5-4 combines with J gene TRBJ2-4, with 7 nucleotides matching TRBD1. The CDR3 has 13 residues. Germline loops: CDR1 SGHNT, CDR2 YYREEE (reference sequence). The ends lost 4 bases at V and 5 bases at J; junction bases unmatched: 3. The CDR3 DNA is TGTGCCAGCAGCGGAGACAGGGAAAACATTCAGTACTTC. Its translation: CASSGDRENIQYF.

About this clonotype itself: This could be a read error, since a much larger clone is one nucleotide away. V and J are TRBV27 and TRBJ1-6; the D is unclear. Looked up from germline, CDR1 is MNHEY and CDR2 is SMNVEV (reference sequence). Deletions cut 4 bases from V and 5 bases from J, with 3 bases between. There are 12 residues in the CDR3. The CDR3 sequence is CASSSHNSPLHF. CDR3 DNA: TGTGCCAGCAGTTCCCATAATTCACCCCTCCACTTT.

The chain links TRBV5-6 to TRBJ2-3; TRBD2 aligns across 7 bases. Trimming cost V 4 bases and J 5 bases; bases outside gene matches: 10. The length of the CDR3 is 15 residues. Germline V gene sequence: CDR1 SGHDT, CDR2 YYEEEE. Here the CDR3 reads CASSALAGEVDTQYF. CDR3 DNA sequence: TGTGCCAGCAGCGCCCTCGCGGGGGAGGTAGATACGCAGTATTTT.

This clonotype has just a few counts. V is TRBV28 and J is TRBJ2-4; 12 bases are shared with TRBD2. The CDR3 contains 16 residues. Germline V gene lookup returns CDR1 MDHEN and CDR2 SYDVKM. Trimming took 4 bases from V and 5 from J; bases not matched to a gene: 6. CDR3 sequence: CASSSASGRAQNIQYF. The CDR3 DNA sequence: TGTGCCAGCAGTTCCGCTAGCGGGAGGGCCCAAAACATTCAGTACTTC.

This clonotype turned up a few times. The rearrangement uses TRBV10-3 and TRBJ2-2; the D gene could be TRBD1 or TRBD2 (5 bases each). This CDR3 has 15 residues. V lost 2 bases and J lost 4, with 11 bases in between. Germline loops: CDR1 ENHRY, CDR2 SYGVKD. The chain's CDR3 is CAISEEGIATGELFF. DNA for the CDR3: TGTGCCATCAGTGAGGAGGGGATTGCCACCGGGGAGCTGTTTTTT.

CDR3 nucleotides: TGCGCCAGCAGCGGGACAGGGCAGCTATACGAGCAGTACTTC. This codes for CASSGTGQLYEQYF. This chain joins TRBV5-1 and TRBJ2-7; 9 nucleotides align to TRBD1. Germline loops: CDR1 SGHRS, CDR2 YFSETQ. There are 14 residues in the CDR3. J lost 4 bases, V lost 4 bases, and 6 bases had no gene match.

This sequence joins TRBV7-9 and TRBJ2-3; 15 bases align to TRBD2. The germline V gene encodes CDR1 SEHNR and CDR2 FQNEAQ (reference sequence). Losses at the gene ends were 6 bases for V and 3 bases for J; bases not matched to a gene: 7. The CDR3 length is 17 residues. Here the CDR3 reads CASSGLAGGPKTDTQYF. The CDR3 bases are TGTGCCAGCAGTGGACTAGCGGGAGGGCCTAAGACAGATACGCAGTATTTT. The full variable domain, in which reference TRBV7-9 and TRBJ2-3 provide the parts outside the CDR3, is DTGVSQNPRHKITKRGQNVTFRCDPISEHNRLYWYRQTLGQGPEFLTYFQNEAQLEKSRLLSDRFSAERPKGSFSTLEIQRTEQGDSAMYLCASSGLAGGPKTDTQYFGPGTRLTVL.

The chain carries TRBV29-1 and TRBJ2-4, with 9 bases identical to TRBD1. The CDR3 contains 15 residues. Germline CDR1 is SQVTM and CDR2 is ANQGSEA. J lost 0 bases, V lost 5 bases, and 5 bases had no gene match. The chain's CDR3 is CSVKGTGLAKNIQYF. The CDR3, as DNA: TGCAGCGTTAAAGGGACAGGGCTAGCCAAAAACATTCAGTACTTC.

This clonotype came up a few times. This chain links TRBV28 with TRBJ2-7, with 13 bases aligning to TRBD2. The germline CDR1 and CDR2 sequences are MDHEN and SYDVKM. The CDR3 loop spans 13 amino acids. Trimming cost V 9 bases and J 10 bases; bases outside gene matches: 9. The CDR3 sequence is CASRTSGRAFQYF. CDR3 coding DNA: TGTGCCAGTCGAACTAGCGGGAGGGCCTTTCAGTACTTC.

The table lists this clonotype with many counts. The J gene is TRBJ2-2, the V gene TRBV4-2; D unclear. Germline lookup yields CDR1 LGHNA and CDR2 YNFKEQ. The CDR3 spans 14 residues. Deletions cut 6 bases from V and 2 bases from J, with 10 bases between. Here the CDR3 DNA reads TGTGCCAGCAGGGTCCGGATCAACACCGGGGAGCTGTTTTTT. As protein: CASRVRINTGELFF.

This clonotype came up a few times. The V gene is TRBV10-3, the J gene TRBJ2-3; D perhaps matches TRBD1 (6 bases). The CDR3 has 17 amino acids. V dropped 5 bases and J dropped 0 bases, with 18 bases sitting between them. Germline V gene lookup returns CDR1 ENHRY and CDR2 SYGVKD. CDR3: CAISNPRTEKSTDTQYF. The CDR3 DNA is TGTGCCATCAGTAACCCCAGGACAGAAAAAAGCACAGATACGCAGTATTTT.

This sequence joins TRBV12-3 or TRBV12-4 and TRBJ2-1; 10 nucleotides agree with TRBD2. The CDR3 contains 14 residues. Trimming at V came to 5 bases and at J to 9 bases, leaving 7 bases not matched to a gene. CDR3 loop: CASSASGSYGEQFF. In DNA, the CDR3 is TGTGCCAGCAGTGCTAGCGGGAGTTATGGTGAGCAGTTCTTC.

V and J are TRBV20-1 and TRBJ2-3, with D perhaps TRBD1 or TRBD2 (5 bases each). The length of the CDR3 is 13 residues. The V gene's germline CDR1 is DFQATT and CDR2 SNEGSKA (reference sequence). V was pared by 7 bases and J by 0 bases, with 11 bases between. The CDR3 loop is CSGDEDSTDTQYF. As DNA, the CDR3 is TGCAGTGGGGACGAGGATAGCACAGATACGCAGTATTTT.

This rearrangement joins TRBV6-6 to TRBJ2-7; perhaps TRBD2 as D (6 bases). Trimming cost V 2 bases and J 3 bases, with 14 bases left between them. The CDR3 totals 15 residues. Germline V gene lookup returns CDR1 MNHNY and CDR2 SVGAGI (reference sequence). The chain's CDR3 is CASSYPGERNYEQYF. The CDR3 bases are TGTGCCAGCAGTTACCCGGGAGAACGGAACTACGAGCAGTACTTC.